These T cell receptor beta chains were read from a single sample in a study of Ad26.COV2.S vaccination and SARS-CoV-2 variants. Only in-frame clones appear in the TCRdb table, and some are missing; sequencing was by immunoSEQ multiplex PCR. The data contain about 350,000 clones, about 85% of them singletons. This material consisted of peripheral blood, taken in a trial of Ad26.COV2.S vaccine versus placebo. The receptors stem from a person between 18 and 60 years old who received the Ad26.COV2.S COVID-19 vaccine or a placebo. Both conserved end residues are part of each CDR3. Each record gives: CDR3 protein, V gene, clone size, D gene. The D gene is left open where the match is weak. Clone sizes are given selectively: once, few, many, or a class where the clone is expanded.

cdr3_aa: CASSPVQRSYEQYF
v_call: TRBV28
clone_size: once
d_call: -

cdr3_aa: CASSSGPADTQYF
v_call: TRBV4-1
clone_size: -
d_call: -

cdr3_aa: CASSQTLAGETQYF
v_call: TRBV4-1
clone_size: -
d_call: TRBD2

cdr3_aa: CASSFGGGRADTQYF
v_call: TRBV7-2
clone_size: -
d_call: TRBD2

cdr3_aa: CAWSVGGSGNQPQHF
v_call: TRBV30
clone_size: -
d_call: -

cdr3_aa: CATSQGSGANVLTF
v_call: TRBV24-1
clone_size: -
d_call: -

cdr3_aa: CASSQTGTEAFF
v_call: TRBV4-1
clone_size: -
d_call: -

cdr3_aa: CAISEHGGSGETQYF
v_call: TRBV10-3
clone_size: -
d_call: TRBD2

cdr3_aa: CASSLSGRVGNEQFF
v_call: TRBV6-5
clone_size: -
d_call: TRBD2

cdr3_aa: CASSPKPSGTGARSNQPQHF
v_call: TRBV4-1
clone_size: -
d_call: TRBD1

cdr3_aa: CASSFRTTTDTQYF
v_call: TRBV7-9
clone_size: once
d_call: -

cdr3_aa: CASHHRRGEGETQYF
v_call: TRBV6-9
clone_size: -
d_call: TRBD2

cdr3_aa: CAISESRTSGRANTGELFF
v_call: TRBV10-3
clone_size: -
d_call: TRBD2

cdr3_aa: CASGGRLAGTPRTQYF
v_call: TRBV28
clone_size: -
d_call: TRBD2

cdr3_aa: CSASKAGASGELFF
v_call: TRBV20-1
clone_size: -
d_call: TRBD2

cdr3_aa: CASSPNGPNEQFF
v_call: TRBV6-2/TRBV6-3
clone_size: -
d_call: -

cdr3_aa: CASSLGQGNEQFF
v_call: TRBV7-9
clone_size: -
d_call: TRBD1

cdr3_aa: CASRGQGVSYEQYF
v_call: TRBV2
clone_size: -
d_call: -

cdr3_aa: CASTLSRQGASEQYF
v_call: TRBV7-9
clone_size: -
d_call: TRBD1

cdr3_aa: CAIRAPGQETGELFF
v_call: TRBV10-3
clone_size: -
d_call: -

cdr3_aa: CATSRVGSGGTYNEQFF
v_call: TRBV15
clone_size: once
d_call: TRBD2

cdr3_aa: CASSLGDWDGEQYF
v_call: TRBV5-1
clone_size: -
d_call: -

cdr3_aa: CAISVGLRSTDTQYF
v_call: TRBV10-3
clone_size: -
d_call: -

cdr3_aa: CASRRLAGGRNEQFF
v_call: TRBV7-6
clone_size: -
d_call: TRBD2

cdr3_aa: CASSLEGAGGPNEQFF
v_call: TRBV7-2
clone_size: -
d_call: TRBD2

cdr3_aa: CASRSNRSWARNSYEQYF
v_call: TRBV12-2
clone_size: -
d_call: -

cdr3_aa: CASSLAILTSGRETYEQYF
v_call: TRBV5-1
clone_size: -
d_call: TRBD2

cdr3_aa: CAWTSRGISGPLHF
v_call: TRBV30
clone_size: -
d_call: TRBD1

cdr3_aa: CASSTRDSRGYTF
v_call: TRBV7-9
clone_size: -
d_call: TRBD1

cdr3_aa: CAISRLATTYNEQFF
v_call: TRBV10-3
clone_size: once
d_call: TRBD2

cdr3_aa: CASSSQGGDVAFF
v_call: TRBV7-2
clone_size: -
d_call: TRBD1

cdr3_aa: CASSQPRGLGYF
v_call: TRBV7-2
clone_size: -
d_call: -

cdr3_aa: CASSPGGRNTEAFF
v_call: TRBV18
clone_size: -
d_call: -

cdr3_aa: CASRPGTGWNEQFF
v_call: TRBV6-4
clone_size: -
d_call: TRBD1

cdr3_aa: CASSYSPGGGDTQYF
v_call: TRBV6-2/TRBV6-3
clone_size: -
d_call: TRBD2

cdr3_aa: CASSLQGRGDEQYF
v_call: TRBV27
clone_size: -
d_call: -